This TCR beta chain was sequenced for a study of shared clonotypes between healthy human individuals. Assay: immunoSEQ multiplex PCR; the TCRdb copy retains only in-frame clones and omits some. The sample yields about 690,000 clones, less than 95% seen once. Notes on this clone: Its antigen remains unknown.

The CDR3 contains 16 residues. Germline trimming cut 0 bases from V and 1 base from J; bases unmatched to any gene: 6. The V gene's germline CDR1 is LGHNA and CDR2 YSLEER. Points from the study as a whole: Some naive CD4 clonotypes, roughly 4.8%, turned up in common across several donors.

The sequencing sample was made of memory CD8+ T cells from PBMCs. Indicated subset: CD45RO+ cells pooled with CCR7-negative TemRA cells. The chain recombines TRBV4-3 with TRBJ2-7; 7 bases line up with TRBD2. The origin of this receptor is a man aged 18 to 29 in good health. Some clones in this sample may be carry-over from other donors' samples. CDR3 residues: CASSQDSAGVSYEQYF. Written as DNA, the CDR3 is TGCGCCAGCAGCCAAGATTCGGCGGGAGTGTCCTACGAGCAGTACTTC.